These 5 T cell receptor beta chains share one sample of origin, sequenced in a study of beta chain features in type 1 diabetes. Points from the study as a whole: Type 1 diabetes patients had TCRB CDR3s that were shorter (moderately but significantly so) in all four CD4+ subsets.

Expressed TCRB transcripts got sequenced, as all isolated RNA was reverse transcribed. This table comes from immunoSEQ multiplex PCR, and its TCRdb copy is limited to in-frame clones, with some not included. The sample includes over 600,000 clones, roughly 12% of them seen just once. Antigens for these TCRs are unknown. Source material: naive CD4+ T cells from blood. All receptors derive from a man under 40 with type 1 diabetes.

The V and J genes are TRBV11-3 and TRBJ1-2; no reliable D call. The CDR3 contains 12 residues. Germline CDR1 SGHNT, CDR2 YENEEA. The V end lost 5 bases, the J end lost 4 bases, and 8 bases lay between the germline ends. CDR3 nucleotides: TGTGCCAGCAGCCGGGCCCTCTATGGCTACACCTTC. Its protein is CASSRALYGYTF.

A few counts support this clone. J is TRBJ2-2 and V is TRBV5-4, with 9 positions matching TRBD1. Trimming took 4 bases from V and 1 from J; bases not matched to a gene: 5. This CDR3 is built from 16 residues. The germline V gene encodes CDR1 SGHNT and CDR2 YYREEE (reference sequence). The CDR3 loop is CASSGDREVNTGELFF. The DNA for the CDR3 is TGTGCCAGCAGCGGGGACAGGGAGGTGAACACCGGGGAGCTGTTTTTT. The full variable domain, completed using reference TRBV5-4 and TRBJ2-2, is ETGVTQSPTHLIKTRGQQVTLRCSSQSGHNTVSWYQQALGQGPQFIFQYYREEENGRGNFPPRFSGLQFPNYSSELNVNALELDDSALYLCASSGDREVNTGELFFGEGSRLTVL.

This clone has a handful of counts. V and J are TRBV5-1 and TRBJ2-2, with 10 bases lining up with TRBD2. Per the germline V gene, CDR1 is SGHRS and CDR2 is YFSETQ. This CDR3 is built from 15 residues. After removal of 5 bases from V and 1 base from J, the junction contained 2 bases not matched to a gene. The CDR3 loop reads CASRGTSENTGELFF. The DNA for the CDR3 is TGCGCCAGCAGAGGGACTAGCGAGAACACCGGGGAGCTGTTTTTT.

This clone was counted a few times. This chain connects TRBV9 to TRBJ2-3; TRBD2 agrees at 7 bases. V dropped 7 bases and J dropped 7; count of bases not matched to a gene: 15. The CDR3 covers 15 residues. CDR1 SGDLS and CDR2 YYNGEE come from the germline V gene. CDR3 DNA sequence: TGTGCCAGCTCCCAAACTAGCGTGGGGTATCATACGCAGTATTTT. Translation: CASSQTSVGYHTQYF.

The chain couples TRBV4-3 to TRBJ2-7, with 8 positions matching TRBD2. Trimming cost V 0 bases and J 7 bases; bases outside gene matches: 5. The CDR3 totals 14 residues. The germline V gene has CDR1 LGHNA and CDR2 YSLEER. The DNA of the CDR3 is TGCGCCAGCAGCCAAGAGCGGGGGGCTTGGGAGCAGTACTTC. It encodes CASSQERGAWEQYF.